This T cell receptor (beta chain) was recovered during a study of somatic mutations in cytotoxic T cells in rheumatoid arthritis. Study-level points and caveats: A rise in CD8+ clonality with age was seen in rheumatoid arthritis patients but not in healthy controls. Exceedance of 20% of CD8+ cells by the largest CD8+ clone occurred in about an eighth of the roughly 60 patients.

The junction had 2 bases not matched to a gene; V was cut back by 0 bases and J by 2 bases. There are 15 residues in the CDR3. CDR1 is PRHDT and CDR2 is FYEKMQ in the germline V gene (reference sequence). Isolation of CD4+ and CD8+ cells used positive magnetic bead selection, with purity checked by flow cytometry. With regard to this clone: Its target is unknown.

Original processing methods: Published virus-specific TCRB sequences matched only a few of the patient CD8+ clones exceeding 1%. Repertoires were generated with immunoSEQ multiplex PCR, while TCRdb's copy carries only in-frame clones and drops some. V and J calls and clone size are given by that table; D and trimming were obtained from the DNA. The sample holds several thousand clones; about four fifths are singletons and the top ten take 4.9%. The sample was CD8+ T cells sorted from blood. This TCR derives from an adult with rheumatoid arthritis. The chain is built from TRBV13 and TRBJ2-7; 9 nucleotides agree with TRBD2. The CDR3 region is CASSLGSGGPYEQYV. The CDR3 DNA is TGTGCCAGCAGCTTAGGGAGCGGGGGGCCCTACGAGCAGTACGTC.